This T cell receptor beta chain was observed in a study of CD8 T cells in Susac syndrome. CD8+ and CD4+ T cells from blood underwent TCR beta sequencing. The multiple sclerosis controls comprised treatment-naive patients whose relapsing-remitting disease was stable or active. Both CD4+ and CD8+ T cells were negatively isolated, and TEMRA cells underwent FACS enrichment. With random hexamers, roughly 0.5 to 1 ug RNA was reverse transcribed. Amplification of TCR beta CDR3 was carried out by immunoSEQ multiplex PCR, which covered 54 Vbeta and 13 Jbeta segments. TCRdb re-called the immunoSEQ multiplex PCR reads through MiXCR, storing one row per CDR3 protein. The repertoire includes hundreds of thousands of distinct CDR3 sequences, 65% to 90% of them detected once, and roughly 0.21% sits in the top ten. The sample consisted of CD8+ T cells from PBMCs. The sequence was collected from a human donor with multiple sclerosis.

The CDR3 sequence is CASSKAHLDPGNTIYF. The CDR3 DNA is TGTGCCAGCAGCAAAGCCCACCTCGATCCTGGAAACACCATATATTTT. The V call is TRBV21-1, the J call TRBJ1-3. TRBV21-1 is listed as a pseudogene. This CDR3 comprises 16 residues.